The rows below give T cell receptor beta chains drawn from one sample of a study of blood T cell repertoires in COVID-19. The table came from immunoSEQ multiplex PCR; TCRdb's copy has only in-frame clones and leaves some out. The sample carries 90,000 to 120,000 clones, 85% to 90% recorded once. Sample: peripheral blood. The origin of the receptors is a human donor in a cohort sampled during active COVID-19. The CDR3 runs from the conserved cysteine through the conserved F or W. A D gene is named only where the DNA matches it firmly. Some rows mark clone size as missing; the rest say once, few, many or name a class of expanded clone.

len: 13; v_gene: TRBV4-1; abundance: -; j_gene: TRBJ2-7; d_gene: -; CDR3nt: TGCGCCAGCAGCCAAGGGGGGGTTTACGAGCAGTACTTC; CDR3aa: CASSQGGVYEQYF
len: 11; v_gene: TRBV5-8; abundance: -; j_gene: TRBJ2-5; d_gene: -; CDR3nt: TGTGCCAGCAGCGCGGACGGGGACCAGTACTTC; CDR3aa: CASSADGDQYF
len: 13; v_gene: TRBV7-2; abundance: -; j_gene: TRBJ2-7; d_gene: -; CDR3nt: TGTGCCAGCAGCTCCCCACTAGTTTACGAGCAGTACTTC; CDR3aa: CASSSPLVYEQYF
len: 15; v_gene: TRBV4-1; abundance: -; j_gene: TRBJ2-7; d_gene: -; CDR3nt: TGCGCCAGCAGCCTCGGGGGAGTGGCGTCCTCCGAGCAGTACTTC; CDR3aa: CASSLGGVASSEQYF
len: 12; v_gene: TRBV6-5; abundance: -; j_gene: TRBJ1-2; d_gene: TRBD1; CDR3nt: TGTGCCAGCAGTTCTCGGACAGGGGAGTACACCTTC; CDR3aa: CASSSRTGEYTF
len: 13; v_gene: TRBV4-2; abundance: -; j_gene: TRBJ1-2; d_gene: -; CDR3nt: TGTGCCAGCAGCCAAGCTAAAGGGGAGGGGAACACCTTC; CDR3aa: CASSQAKGEGNTF
len: 12; v_gene: TRBV12-3/TRBV12-4; abundance: -; j_gene: TRBJ2-3; d_gene: -; CDR3nt: TGTGCCAGCAGTGGCGGGCCTACTACGCAGTATTTT; CDR3aa: CASSGGPTTQYF
len: 13; v_gene: TRBV28; abundance: -; j_gene: TRBJ1-6; d_gene: -; CDR3nt: TGTGCCAGCAGCCAATCTCCACGACAATTTTCCCACTTT; CDR3aa: CASSQSPRQFSHF
len: 14; v_gene: TRBV24-1; abundance: -; j_gene: TRBJ2-3; d_gene: -; CDR3nt: TGTGCCACCAGTGATGACGGGGTCACAGATACGCAGTATTTT; CDR3aa: CATSDDGVTDTQYF
len: 13; v_gene: TRBV12-3/TRBV12-4; abundance: -; j_gene: TRBJ2-1; d_gene: -; CDR3nt: TGTGCCAGCAACCCTCGGGCCTACAATGAGCAGTTCTTC; CDR3aa: CASNPRAYNEQFF
len: 16; v_gene: TRBV28; abundance: -; j_gene: TRBJ2-7; d_gene: TRBD2; CDR3nt: TGTGCCAGCAGCCGACTAGCGACCGATAGCTCCTACGAGCAGTACTTC; CDR3aa: CASSRLATDSSYEQYF
len: 15; v_gene: TRBV7-3; abundance: -; j_gene: TRBJ2-5; d_gene: -; CDR3nt: TGTGCCAGCAGCTTGGGGCAGACGATGCAAGAGACCCAGTACTTC; CDR3aa: CASSLGQTMQETQYF
len: 19; v_gene: TRBV18; abundance: -; j_gene: TRBJ2-3; d_gene: TRBD2; CDR3nt: TGTGCCAGCTCACCACAAATAGCGGGGGGGCTCGTGAGCACAGATACGCAGTATTTT; CDR3aa: CASSPQIAGGLVSTDTQYF
len: 14; v_gene: TRBV5-4; abundance: -; j_gene: TRBJ1-1; d_gene: -; CDR3nt: TGTGCCAGCAGCTTGTCAACTGTGAACACTGAAGCTTTCTTT; CDR3aa: CASSLSTVNTEAFF
len: 17; v_gene: TRBV6-1; abundance: -; j_gene: TRBJ1-3; d_gene: TRBD1; CDR3nt: TGTGCCAGCAGTGATAGACAGGGGAGCGGCTCTGGAAACACCATATATTTT; CDR3aa: CASSDRQGSGSGNTIYF
len: 13; v_gene: TRBV29-1; abundance: -; j_gene: TRBJ1-1; d_gene: -; CDR3nt: TGCAGCGTTGAAAGCAGGGGGAACACTGAAGCTTTCTTT; CDR3aa: CSVESRGNTEAFF
len: 14; v_gene: TRBV2; abundance: -; j_gene: TRBJ2-5; d_gene: -; CDR3nt: TGTGCCAGCCGCCCGGGAACCTCTGCAGAGACCCAGTACTTC; CDR3aa: CASRPGTSAETQYF
len: 17; v_gene: TRBV19; abundance: -; j_gene: TRBJ2-3; d_gene: TRBD2; CDR3nt: TGTGCCAGTCGCAGACGCGGGACTAGCGGGAGCACAGATACGCAGTATTTT; CDR3aa: CASRRRGTSGSTDTQYF
len: 15; v_gene: TRBV9; abundance: -; j_gene: TRBJ2-7; d_gene: TRBD2; CDR3nt: TGTGCCAGCAGCGCAACGGGACTATATCATTACGAGCAGTACTTC; CDR3aa: CASSATGLYHYEQYF
len: 16; v_gene: TRBV24-1; abundance: -; j_gene: TRBJ2-3; d_gene: TRBD1; CDR3nt: TGTGCCACCAGTGAACCCGGGACAGGGGGCATAGATACGCAGTATTTT; CDR3aa: CATSEPGTGGIDTQYF
len: 12; v_gene: TRBV3-1/TRBV3-2; abundance: -; j_gene: TRBJ1-2; d_gene: -; CDR3nt: TGTGCCAGCAGCTCAGGTCCGTGGGGCTACACCTTC; CDR3aa: CASSSGPWGYTF
len: 14; v_gene: TRBV15; abundance: -; j_gene: TRBJ1-5; d_gene: -; CDR3nt: TGTGCCACCAGCAGAATTAACTCGGATCAGCCCCAGCATTTT; CDR3aa: CATSRINSDQPQHF
len: 13; v_gene: TRBV29-1; abundance: -; j_gene: TRBJ2-3; d_gene: -; CDR3nt: TGCAGCGCAGACCCCGGGAGAGGAGATACGCAGTATTTT; CDR3aa: CSADPGRGDTQYF
len: 12; v_gene: TRBV28; abundance: once; j_gene: TRBJ1-5; d_gene: -; CDR3nt: TGTGCCAGCAGTTTAGTCGATCAGCCCCAGCATTTT; CDR3aa: CASSLVDQPQHF
len: 13; v_gene: TRBV21-1; abundance: -; j_gene: TRBJ1-2; d_gene: -; CDR3nt: TGTGCCAGCAGCAAAGCCAGGATTTATGGCTACACCTTC; CDR3aa: CASSKARIYGYTF
len: 16; v_gene: TRBV6-2/TRBV6-3; abundance: once; j_gene: TRBJ2-5; d_gene: -; CDR3nt: TGTGCCAGCAGTTACTCGAGAGGGGGGGGGCCTAAGACCCAGTACTTC; CDR3aa: CASSYSRGGGPKTQYF
len: 14; v_gene: TRBV7-9; abundance: -; j_gene: TRBJ2-1; d_gene: -; CDR3nt: TGTGCCAGCAGCTTACCAGACAGAAACAATGAGCAGTTCTTC; CDR3aa: CASSLPDRNNEQFF
len: 12; v_gene: TRBV7-9; abundance: -; j_gene: TRBJ1-3; d_gene: -; CDR3nt: TGTGCCAGCAGCTTCAGGGGAAACACCATATATTTT; CDR3aa: CASSFRGNTIYF
len: 15; v_gene: TRBV9; abundance: -; j_gene: TRBJ2-1; d_gene: -; CDR3nt: TGTGCCAGCAGCGTAGATGGTAGAACCTACAATGAGCAGTTCTTC; CDR3aa: CASSVDGRTYNEQFF
len: 13; v_gene: TRBV24-1; abundance: -; j_gene: TRBJ1-5; d_gene: -; CDR3nt: TGTGCCACCAGTCATCCGGGGAATCAGCCCCAGCATTTT; CDR3aa: CATSHPGNQPQHF
len: 11; v_gene: TRBV20-1; abundance: -; j_gene: TRBJ2-7; d_gene: -; CDR3nt: TGCAGTGCTACCTTTTTGTCCGAGCAGTACTTC; CDR3aa: CSATFLSEQYF
len: 15; v_gene: TRBV7-2; abundance: -; j_gene: TRBJ2-2; d_gene: TRBD1; CDR3nt: TGTGCCAGCAGCTTATACAGGGGGAACACCGGGGAGCTGTTTTTT; CDR3aa: CASSLYRGNTGELFF
len: 17; v_gene: TRBV18; abundance: -; j_gene: TRBJ2-3; d_gene: TRBD2; CDR3nt: TGTGCCAGCTCGCGGAGTACGGGGACTAGCTTCGCAGATACGCAGTATTTT; CDR3aa: CASSRSTGTSFADTQYF
len: 14; v_gene: TRBV28; abundance: few; j_gene: TRBJ1-1; d_gene: -; CDR3nt: TGTGCCAGCAGTCCCCGACACCATTCCACTGAAGCTTTCTTT; CDR3aa: CASSPRHHSTEAFF
len: 13; v_gene: TRBV12-3/TRBV12-4; abundance: -; j_gene: TRBJ2-1; d_gene: -; CDR3nt: TGTGCCAGCAAAGGGGGAACCTACAATGAGCAGTTCTTC; CDR3aa: CASKGGTYNEQFF
len: 15; v_gene: TRBV5-6; abundance: -; j_gene: TRBJ2-7; d_gene: -; CDR3nt: TGTGCCAGCAGCACACCGGGTTACACCGCGGGCGAGCAGTACTTC; CDR3aa: CASSTPGYTAGEQYF
len: 16; v_gene: TRBV24-1; abundance: -; j_gene: TRBJ2-2; d_gene: TRBD1; CDR3nt: TGTGCCACCAGTGATTATAGGACAGGGAGCACTGGGGAGCTGTTTTTT; CDR3aa: CATSDYRTGSTGELFF
len: 13; v_gene: TRBV7-3; abundance: -; j_gene: TRBJ2-7; d_gene: TRBD1; CDR3nt: TGTGCCAGTAGCTGGGACAGAGATTCCGAGCAGTACTTC; CDR3aa: CASSWDRDSEQYF
len: 17; v_gene: TRBV9; abundance: -; j_gene: TRBJ2-5; d_gene: TRBD2; CDR3nt: TGTGCCAGCAGCCCGCGCCCTGGGGCTAGCGGCCAAGAGACCCAGTACTTC; CDR3aa: CASSPRPGASGQETQYF
len: 18; v_gene: TRBV23-1; abundance: once; j_gene: TRBJ1-2; d_gene: TRBD1; CDR3nt: TGCGCCAGCAGTCACCCCGCGGGAGGGGGCCGGGACCGGTATGGCTACACCTTC; CDR3aa: CASSHPAGGGRDRYGYTF
len: 14; v_gene: TRBV28; abundance: -; j_gene: TRBJ2-7; d_gene: TRBD1; CDR3nt: TGTGCCAGCCGCTGGACAGGGGCCTCCTACGAGCAGTACTTC; CDR3aa: CASRWTGASYEQYF
len: 12; v_gene: TRBV9; abundance: -; j_gene: TRBJ2-2; d_gene: -; CDR3nt: TGTGCCAGCAGCGTAGGTATCGGGGAGCTGTTTTTT; CDR3aa: CASSVGIGELFF
len: 17; v_gene: TRBV4-1; abundance: -; j_gene: TRBJ1-1; d_gene: -; CDR3nt: TGCGCCAGCAGCCAAGATAAGTTTCGGGGGATGAACACTGAAGCTTTCTTT; CDR3aa: CASSQDKFRGMNTEAFF
len: 12; v_gene: TRBV19; abundance: once; j_gene: TRBJ2-3; d_gene: -; CDR3nt: TGTGCCAGTAGTACTACCACAGATACGCAGTATTTT; CDR3aa: CASSTTTDTQYF
len: 13; v_gene: TRBV19; abundance: few; j_gene: TRBJ2-1; d_gene: TRBD1; CDR3nt: TGTGCCAGTAGTATCTTCCTCGGGACAGACCGGTTCTTC; CDR3aa: CASSIFLGTDRFF
len: 17; v_gene: TRBV7-6; abundance: -; j_gene: TRBJ2-3; d_gene: TRBD1; CDR3nt: TGTGCCAGCAGCTTACGTGGGACAGGGGACCTCACAGATACGCAGTATTTT; CDR3aa: CASSLRGTGDLTDTQYF
len: 17; v_gene: TRBV29-1; abundance: -; j_gene: TRBJ1-1; d_gene: TRBD1; CDR3nt: TGCAGCGTTGCAGTTGGAGGGGGCGGCCGCACGTACACTGAAGCTTTCTTT; CDR3aa: CSVAVGGGGRTYTEAFF
len: 14; v_gene: TRBV6-5; abundance: -; j_gene: TRBJ1-3; d_gene: -; CDR3nt: TGTGCCAGCAGTCCAGACAGGTCCGGAAACACCATATATTTT; CDR3aa: CASSPDRSGNTIYF
len: 16; v_gene: TRBV5-1; abundance: -; j_gene: TRBJ2-6; d_gene: -; CDR3nt: TGCGCCAGCAGCTTGGGCCGGGTCACTGGGGCCAACGTCCTGACTTTC; CDR3aa: CASSLGRVTGANVLTF
len: 14; v_gene: TRBV6-2/TRBV6-3; abundance: -; j_gene: TRBJ1-5; d_gene: -; CDR3nt: TGTGCCAGCAGTTACCCACAGGGTTTGCAGCCCCAGCATTTT; CDR3aa: CASSYPQGLQPQHF
len: 15; v_gene: TRBV11-2; abundance: -; j_gene: TRBJ2-1; d_gene: -; CDR3nt: TGTGCCAGCAGCTTGCTGAGGGTAAACCCCAGTGAGCAGTTCTTC; CDR3aa: CASSLLRVNPSEQFF
len: 17; v_gene: TRBV7-8; abundance: -; j_gene: TRBJ2-2; d_gene: -; CDR3nt: TGTGCCAGCAGCTTACGTGTGCGCTACGCGAACACCGGGGAGCTGTTTTTT; CDR3aa: CASSLRVRYANTGELFF
len: 17; v_gene: TRBV19; abundance: -; j_gene: TRBJ1-6; d_gene: -; CDR3nt: TGTGCCAGTAGTACCCTCAACTCGCAGGGTACGAAGGCACCCCTCCACTTT; CDR3aa: CASSTLNSQGTKAPLHF